These 4 T cell receptor beta chains were all obtained from the same sample, sequenced in a study of blood T cell repertoires in COVID-19 (dated by TCRdb to 2020 to 2022). Preparation of the library involved the immunoSEQ multiplex PCR assay. The table comes from immuneACCESS by way of TCRdb, which keeps in-frame sequences with V and J called. Part of the clones is missing from these tables; in studies checked, under half for an unresolved V gene and the rest for unknown reasons. The sample table shows some 280,000 clones, and approximately 91% are seen once. 0.85% to 0.95% of the sample is held by the ten biggest clonotypes. The specimen sequenced was peripheral blood. The source is a woman aged 40 to 55 who had recovered from COVID-19.

The chain combines TRBV3-1 (or the pseudogene TRBV3-2) with TRBJ2-1; no clear D. Germline-derived CDR1 and CDR2 are LGHDT and YNNKEL (reference sequence). The CDR3 spans 14 residues. V was clipped by 2 bases and J by 3 bases, with 8 bases between them. CDR3 coding DNA: TGTGCCAGCAGCCAATTAGGAGTCTACAATGAGCAGTTCTTC. Residues: CASSQLGVYNEQFF.

This chain connects TRBV3-1 (or the pseudogene TRBV3-2) to TRBJ2-1; no definite D call. V was trimmed by 5 bases and J by 0 bases, leaving 14 bases between them. Germline V CDR1 and CDR2: LGHDT, YNNKEL (reference sequence). The CDR3 is made up of 16 amino acids. The CDR3 sequence is CASSESGVRSYNEQFF. DNA of the CDR3: TGTGCCAGCAGCGAAAGTGGAGTACGCTCCTACAATGAGCAGTTCTTC.

This clone was seen a single time. The chain carries TRBV27 and TRBJ2-1; 14 positions agree with TRBD2. The CDR3 has 18 amino acids. Germline loops: CDR1 MNHEY, CDR2 SMNVEV (reference sequence). The J segment lost 6 bases and the V segment lost 8 bases, leaving 15 bases of the junction unmatched. This CDR3 reads CASAGLPGTSGSSNEQFF. CDR3 sequence (DNA): TGTGCCAGCGCAGGCCTTCCCGGGACTAGCGGGAGTTCCAATGAGCAGTTCTTC.

The chain employs TRBV5-1 and TRBJ2-3, with D perhaps TRBD2 (6 bases). The CDR3 covers 14 residues. V gave up 3 bases and J gave up 4 bases, with 12 bases separating them. Germline V gene lookup returns CDR1 SGHRS and CDR2 YFSETQ. The CDR3 reads CASSWTGASDTQYF. For the CDR3, the DNA is TGCGCCAGCAGCTGGACGGGAGCCTCAGATACGCAGTATTTT.